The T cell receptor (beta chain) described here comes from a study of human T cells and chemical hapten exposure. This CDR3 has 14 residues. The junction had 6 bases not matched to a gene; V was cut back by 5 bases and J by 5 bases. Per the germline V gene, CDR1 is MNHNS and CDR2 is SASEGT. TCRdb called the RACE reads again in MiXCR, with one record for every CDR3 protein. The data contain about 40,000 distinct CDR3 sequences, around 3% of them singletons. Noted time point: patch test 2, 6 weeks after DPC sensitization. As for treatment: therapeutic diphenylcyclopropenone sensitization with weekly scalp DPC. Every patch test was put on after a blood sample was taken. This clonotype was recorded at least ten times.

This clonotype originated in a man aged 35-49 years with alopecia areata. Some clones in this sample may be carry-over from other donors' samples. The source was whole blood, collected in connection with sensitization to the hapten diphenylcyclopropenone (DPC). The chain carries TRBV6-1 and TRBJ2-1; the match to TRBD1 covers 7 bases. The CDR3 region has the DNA TGTGCCAGCAGTAAACGACAGGGTAACAATGAGCAGTTCTTC. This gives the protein CASSKRQGNNEQFF.